The 24 T cell receptor beta chains below all came from one sample that was sequenced in a study of OX40 agonist ivuxolimab in advanced cancers. Here immunoSEQ multiplex PCR was the method, and the copy in TCRdb shows in-frame clones only, minus some. The table shows 77,000 or so clones, with approximately 95% occurring only once. Sequencing was performed on CD4+ or CD8+ T cells sorted from blood, taken in a trial of the OX40 agonist ivuxolimab. These receptors were collected from an adult with an advanced solid tumor such as melanoma, head and neck, liver or kidney cancer.

This clone was counted only a few times. V gene TRBV19 combines with J gene TRBJ2-7, with D perhaps matching TRBD1 or TRBD2 (5 bases each). Looked up from germline, CDR1 is LNHDA and CDR2 is SQIVND (reference sequence). V was shortened by 5 bases and J by 5 bases, with 10 bases between the two germline ends. CDR3 length equals 12 residues. CDR3 loop: CASSLRGDEQYF. The CDR3 coding sequence is TGTGCCAGTAGTCTCCGGGGCGACGAGCAGTACTTC.

The gene calls are TRBV29-1 and TRBJ2-2; D is unclear. V was clipped by 0 bases and J by 0 bases, with 11 bases between them. Per germline, CDR1 SQVTM and CDR2 ANQGSEA. The CDR3 is 16 residues long. The CDR3 region has the DNA TGCAGCGTTGAAGACGTCAGCTTCGCGAACACCGGGGAGCTGTTTTTT. Protein product: CSVEDVSFANTGELFF.

The gene calls are TRBV5-1 and TRBJ2-7, with a weak D call TRBD1 (6 bases). Looked up from germline, CDR1 is SGHRS and CDR2 is YFSETQ. Deletions cut 0 bases from V and 5 bases from J, with 15 bases between. The CDR3 spans 15 residues. CDR3 coding DNA: TGCGCCAGCAGCTTGGCTGCAGGGGCCAGGGACGAGCAGTACTTC. The encoded protein is CASSLAAGARDEQYF.

The chain has TRBV6-4 and TRBJ2-7; the D call may be TRBD1 or TRBD2 (5 bases each). The ends were cut back, 0 bases at V and 6 bases at J, with 12 bases in the middle. The CDR3 is 14 amino acids. Germline V gene data show CDR1 as MRHNA and CDR2 as SNTAGT. Here the CDR3 DNA reads TGTGCCAGCAGTGACTCCCAGGAGAGGGGCGAGCAGTACTTC. Translated: CASSDSQERGEQYF.

This chain joins TRBV5-1 and TRBJ2-5, with 10 bases aligning to TRBD2. Germline loops: CDR1 SGHRS, CDR2 YFSETQ. The CDR3 is made up of 20 amino acids. The junction had 23 bases not matched to a gene; V was cut back by 4 bases and J by 5 bases. CDR3 amino acids: CASSNLGLAEIGGGGETQYF. CDR3 bases: TGCGCCAGCAGCAACCTCGGACTAGCGGAGATCGGCGGGGGAGGGGAGACCCAGTACTTC.

The chain carries TRBV9 and TRBJ1-2; TRBD1 might be the D (6 bases). The CDR3 is 14 residues long. CDR1 is SGDLS, CDR2 YYNGEE, per germline. The V end was cut by 4 bases, the J end by 2 bases, with 12 bases between. CDR3 DNA: TGTGCCAGCAGCCTCGGGACACCAAACTATGGCTACACCTTC. Residues: CASSLGTPNYGYTF.

V and J are TRBV7-9 and TRBJ2-7; TRBD1 matches at 7 bases. Germline lookup yields CDR1 SEHNR and CDR2 FQNEAQ (reference sequence). The ends lost 6 bases at V and 6 bases at J; junction bases unmatched: 5. This CDR3 has 12 residues. CDR3 loop: CASRSGGAEQYF. CDR3 DNA: TGTGCCAGCAGGTCAGGGGGTGCCGAGCAGTACTTC.

The chain has TRBV6-5 and TRBJ1-2; the D gene is possibly TRBD1 (5 bases). Deletions cut 0 bases from V and 12 bases from J, with 14 bases between. The CDR3 spans 13 residues. Germline CDR1 reads MNHEY; CDR2 reads SVGAGI. CDR3 in DNA: TGTGCCAGCAGTTACTCGACGGGGGGTCGGAACACCTTC. It codes for CASSYSTGGRNTF.

V gene TRBV30 combines with J gene TRBJ1-3; 7 bases align to TRBD1. Germline V gene sequence: CDR1 GTSNPN, CDR2 SVGIG (reference sequence). The CDR3 contains 18 residues. J was trimmed by 0 bases and V by 4 bases; bases with no gene match: 15. CDR3 region: CAWTGTAPGTISGNTIYF. Here the CDR3 DNA reads TGTGCCTGGACCGGGACAGCGCCGGGTACTATCTCTGGAAACACCATATATTTT.

This sequence joins TRBV14 and TRBJ2-1, with 7 bases that match TRBD2. J was trimmed by 4 bases and V by 3 bases; bases with no gene match: 6. This CDR3 contains 15 residues. Germline assignment: CDR1 SGHDN and CDR2 FVKESK. The CDR3 nucleotides are TGTGCCAGCAGCCAGCAAGCGGGGCCTTACAATGAGCAGTTCTTC. The encoded protein is CASSQQAGPYNEQFF.

This clone was observed a few times. The chain links TRBV7-9 to TRBJ1-5; D is undetermined. The V gene's germline CDR1 is SEHNR and CDR2 FQNEAQ (reference sequence). The CDR3 is 12 residues long. The V gene lost 5 bases and the J gene lost 3 bases, with 5 bases spanning the gap. The CDR3 nucleotides are TGTGCCAGCAGCACCATCAATCAGCCCCAGCATTTT. This translates into CASSTINQPQHF.

The chain is built from TRBV13 and TRBJ1-1, with a tentative D call TRBD1 (5 bases). CDR1 and CDR2 (germline): PRHDT, FYEKMQ (reference sequence). V was pared by 0 bases and J by 4 bases, with 18 bases between. The CDR3 extends over 17 amino acids. The CDR3 DNA reads as TGTGCCAGCAGCTTAGGCTTGGGCTTGACTGGGGGCACTGAAGCTTTCTTT. Its translation is CASSLGLGLTGGTEAFF.

V is TRBV19 and J is TRBJ2-7, with 7 bases that match TRBD1. The V gene end was trimmed by 1 base and the J gene end by 0 bases; junction bases not matched to a gene: 3. CDR3 length: 15 amino acids. CDR1 LNHDA and CDR2 SQIVND come from the germline V gene (reference sequence). CDR3 nucleotides: TGTGCCAGTAGTATAGGACAGGGCAGCTCCTACGAGCAGTACTTC. Encoded protein: CASSIGQGSSYEQYF.

This rearrangement joins TRBV4-1 to TRBJ2-7; D ambiguous. Deletions cut 1 base from V and 0 bases from J, with 13 bases between. The length of the CDR3 is 16 residues. Germline loops: CDR1 MGHRA, CDR2 YSYEKL. CDR3 sequence reads: CASSQGPAITSYEQYF. For the CDR3, the DNA is TGCGCCAGCAGCCAAGGTCCAGCTATAACCTCCTACGAGCAGTACTTC.

As regards this clone: The same CDR3 arises from other DNA sequences in this sample as well. V gene TRBV30 combines with J gene TRBJ1-1, with D tentatively TRBD1 (5 bases). CDR3 length: 15 residues. Between the trimmed V and J ends, which lost 1 base and 10 bases, there was a span of 22 bases. Looked up from germline, CDR1 is GTSNPN and CDR2 is SVGIG (reference sequence). The CDR3 nucleotides read TGTGCCTGGAGTGGACCCTATCTGAGTTCCCAGGGAGCTTTCTTT. Translated, it gives CAWSGPYLSSQGAFF.

This chain uses TRBV4-3 with TRBJ2-7, with 7 bases fitting TRBD2. Trimming cost V 4 bases and J 3 bases; bases outside gene matches: 9. Germline V gene sequence: CDR1 LGHNA, CDR2 YSLEER. This CDR3 region has 15 residues. CDR3 amino acids: CASSPRGGAHYEQYF. In DNA, the CDR3 is TGCGCCAGCAGCCCACGGGGAGGGGCCCACTACGAGCAGTACTTC.

The V gene is TRBV5-1, the J gene TRBJ1-2; no clear D. The V and J ends lost 6 bases and 3 bases respectively, with 12 bases between them. Germline lookup yields CDR1 SGHRS and CDR2 YFSETQ. This CDR3 is built from 13 residues. Written as DNA, the CDR3 is TGCGCCAGCAAGTTCGGCAGCGACTATGGCTACACCTTC. This translates into CASKFGSDYGYTF. The full variable domain, its missing parts supplied by reference TRBV5-1 and TRBJ1-2, is KAGVTQTPRYLIKTRGQQVTLSCSPISGHRSVSWYQQTPGQGLQFLFEYFSETQRNKGNFPGRFSGRQFSNSRSEMNVSTLELGDSALYLCASKFGSDYGYTFGSGTRLTVV.

V and J are TRBV19 and TRBJ1-4; a possible D gene is TRBD1 (5 bases). In germline, CDR1 is LNHDA, CDR2 SQIVND (reference sequence). Trimming shortened V by 4 bases and J by 3 bases, and 9 bases separated the two germline ends. This CDR3 contains 14 residues. The CDR3 DNA reads TGTGCCAGTAGTAAAAGACAGCCTAATGAAAAACTGTTTTTT. It specifies CASSKRQPNEKLFF.

The chain combines TRBV5-5 with TRBJ2-2, with D perhaps TRBD2 (5 bases). The V gene's germline CDR1 is SGHKS and CDR2 YYEKEE (reference sequence). Trimming left V 4 bases short and J 0 bases short, with 13 bases between. The CDR3 length is 16 residues. The CDR3 nucleotides read TGTGCCAGCAGCCCGGACTGGCAGCCGAACACCGGGGAGCTGTTTTTT. This translates into CASSPDWQPNTGELFF.

V is TRBV10-2 and J is TRBJ2-7; D gene uncertain. Germline CDR1 and CDR2: WSHSY and SAAADI. This CDR3 contains 12 residues. Trimming took off 7 bases at V and 1 base at J, with 8 bases between the two ends. The CDR3 coding sequence is TGCGCCAGCATGGCCCGTTCCTACGAGCAGTACTTC. Residues: CASMARSYEQYF.

This sequence joins TRBV28 and TRBJ2-7; 7 bases agree with TRBD1. The V segment lost 5 bases and the J segment 3 bases; nucleotides outside the gene matches: 7. The CDR3 spans 14 residues. Germline CDR1 is MDHEN and CDR2 is SYDVKM. DNA of the CDR3: TGTGCCAGCAGTCAAGGGACAGAAAACTACGAGCAGTACTTC. The encoded protein is CASSQGTENYEQYF.

The chain couples TRBV19 to TRBJ1-2; D remains unclear. There are 11 residues in the CDR3. Trimming pared 2 bases from V and 6 bases from J, leaving 4 bases between. Germline V CDR1 and CDR2: LNHDA, SQIVND (reference sequence). The CDR3 protein is CASSISDGYTF. CDR3 in DNA: TGTGCCAGTAGTATATCAGATGGCTACACCTTC.

The V call is TRBV7-6, the J call TRBJ1-3; 9 bases line up with TRBD1. CDR1 and CDR2 from the germline V gene are SGHVS and FNYEAQ. This CDR3 spans 13 amino acids. V was pared by 3 bases and J by 8 bases, with 2 bases of the junction left unmatched. CDR3 sequence (DNA): TGTGCCAGCAGCTTGGACAGGGGACACACCATATATTTT. Translating it yields CASSLDRGHTIYF.

CDR3 region: CASSSGTGGLAKNIQYF. CDR3 coding DNA: TGTGCCAGCAGCTCAGGGACAGGGGGCCTAGCCAAAAACATTCAGTACTTC. The chain links TRBV7-9 to TRBJ2-4, with 12 bases that match TRBD1. The CDR3 length is 17 residues. After removal of 4 bases from V and 0 bases from J, the junction contained 4 bases not matched to a gene. From germline, CDR1 is SEHNR and CDR2 FQNEAQ (reference sequence).